This T cell receptor beta chain came from a study of blood T cell repertoires in COVID-19. Turning to the study itself: The analysed material was cDNA or gDNA that came from T cells, B-cell-depleted T cells, or PBMCs.

Germline-derived CDR1 and CDR2 are LGHNA and YNFKEQ. CDR3 length: 15 amino acids. V dropped 5 bases and J dropped 3; count of bases not matched to a gene: 4. TCRdb's copy holds only in-frame clones and misses some; the assay was immunoSEQ multiplex PCR. The repertoire has around 250,000 clones, about 83% of them found once; the top ten carry 1.5% to 1.7%. This sequence originates from a woman in her 40s who had recovered from COVID-19. The chain couples TRBV4-2 to TRBJ2-3; TRBD2 matches 11 bases. Sequencing was performed on peripheral blood. This chain's CDR3 is CASSYSGGVTDTQYF. The CDR3 nucleotides read TGTGCCAGCAGCTATAGCGGGGGGGTAACAGATACGCAGTATTTT.